A selection of T cell receptor beta chains follows, all from one sample in a study of human T cells and chemical hapten exposure. TCRdb re-called the RACE reads through MiXCR, storing one row per CDR3 protein. This sample has about 120,000 distinct CDR3 sequences, with approximately 11% found just once. Sequenced material: whole blood, taken in connection with sensitization to the hapten diphenylcyclopropenone (DPC). Every receptor here comes from a woman in her forties or fifties with alopecia areata. Some clones in this sample may be carry-over from other donors' samples. The CDR3 runs from the conserved cysteine through the conserved F or W. Fields, in order: V gene, clone size, D gene, J gene, CDR3 DNA, CDR3 protein. A D gene is named only where the DNA matches it firmly. The listing skips clone size in some rows; elsewhere it reads once, few, many or a size class.

TRBV12-3/TRBV12-4	-	-	TRBJ1-1	TGTGCCAGCAGTTTTGCAGGGATGAACACTGAAGCTTTCTTT	CASSFAGMNTEAFF
TRBV2	-	TRBD1	TRBJ1-3	TGTGCCAGCAGTCGCGCGGACAGGAGCTCTGGAAACACCATATATTTT	CASSRADRSSGNTIYF
TRBV2	few	-	TRBJ2-4	TGTGCCAGCAATCTCTGGCCAGGGACGGAGACCTCACTAGCCAAAAACATTCAGTACTTC	CASNLWPGTETSLAKNIQYF
TRBV12-3/TRBV12-4	-	-	TRBJ1-5	TGTGCCAGCGCGATAGGCGGCAATCAGCCCCAGCATTTT	CASAIGGNQPQHF
TRBV29-1	-	-	TRBJ1-1	TGCAGCTTCAAGGGGGGAGACACTGAAGCTTTCTTT	CSFKGGDTEAFF
TRBV20-1	many	-	TRBJ2-1	TGCAGTGCTCTCAGGACGGGCGGCTACAATGAGCAGTTCTTC	CSALRTGGYNEQFF
TRBV2	few	-	TRBJ2-1	TGTGCCAGCAGTGAAGACCTAAGCTCCTACAATGAGCAGTTCTTC	CASSEDLSSYNEQFF
TRBV9	few	TRBD2	TRBJ2-1	TGTGCCAGCAGCGTACAGGGGGTAGCGGGAGGAAATGAGCAGTTCTTC	CASSVQGVAGGNEQFF
TRBV5-1	few	TRBD1	TRBJ1-4	TGCGCCAGCAGCTTGACAGGGGATGAAAAACTGTTTTTT	CASSLTGDEKLFF
TRBV14	few	-	TRBJ1-2	TGTGCCAGCAGCCAAGTAGGCCGGGGCTCGGATGGCTACACCTTC	CASSQVGRGSDGYTF
TRBV2	-	TRBD1	TRBJ1-2	TGTGCCAGCAATTTCGGACAGGCCGCGCTGGGCTATGGCTACACCTTC	CASNFGQAALGYGYTF
TRBV21-1	few	-	TRBJ2-1	TGTGCCAGCAACCGGCGCAGGGGAAGGGTCTGGGAGCAGTTCTTC	CASNRRRGRVWEQFF
TRBV12-3/TRBV12-4	few	-	TRBJ1-1	TGTGCCAGCAGAACTAACAGGAATCTGAACACTGAAGCTTTCTTT	CASRTNRNLNTEAFF
TRBV12-3/TRBV12-4	many	TRBD1	TRBJ2-3	TGTGCCAGCAGTCCTCTGGACAGGGGAGGGCCACGGCCGTTACAAGATACGCAGTATTTT	CASSPLDRGGPRPLQDTQYF
TRBV20-1	-	-	TRBJ1-1	TGCAGTGCTAGTGGGGGGGAGAATGAAGCTTTCTTT	CSASGGENEAFF
TRBV3-1	few	-	TRBJ2-1	TGTGCCAGCAGCCAACTTCGGGGCCCTCGGGGCAATGAGCAGTTCTTC	CASSQLRGPRGNEQFF
TRBV6-6	-	TRBD2	TRBJ2-3	TGTGCCAGCAGTCTTTTAGGACTAGCGGGAGGGTCAGATACGCAGTATTTT	CASSLLGLAGGSDTQYF
TRBV29-1	-	-	TRBJ2-3	TGCAGCGCCAGACAGACGATCACAGATACGCAGTATTTT	CSARQTITDTQYF
TRBV27	-	-	TRBJ2-3	TGTGCCAGCAGAAAGAACCCAGATACGCAGTATTTT	CASRKNPDTQYF
TRBV6-1	-	TRBD2	TRBJ2-2	TGTGCCAGCAGGCGGACTAGCGGGAGGGGGAACACCGGGGAGCTGTTTTTT	CASRRTSGRGNTGELFF
TRBV9	-	-	TRBJ2-7	TGTGCCAGCAGCGGATATAGGGAAGGGCTTACCTACGAGCAGTACTTC	CASSGYREGLTYEQYF
TRBV12-3/TRBV12-4	once	-	TRBJ2-3	TGTGCCAGCAGCCGTGGGCGACAAGACACAGATACGCAGTATTTT	CASSRGRQDTDTQYF
TRBV12-3/TRBV12-4	-	-	TRBJ1-5	TGTGCCAGCAGTCCCGCCGGGGTAGGCAATCAGCCCCAGCATTTT	CASSPAGVGNQPQHF
TRBV6-5	-	TRBD1	TRBJ1-1	TGTGCCAGCAGTGAAACTGGACAGGGCACCTGGGACACTGAAGCTTTCTTT	CASSETGQGTWDTEAFF
TRBV28	few	-	TRBJ2-5	TGTGCCAGCAGTTTATCCTTTCAAGAGACCCAGTACTTC	CASSLSFQETQYF
TRBV5-1	few	-	TRBJ2-7	TGCGCCAGCAGCTCGGACAGTTCCTACGAGCAGTACTTC	CASSSDSSYEQYF
TRBV28	-	TRBD1	TRBJ2-7	TGTGCCAGCAGTTTGACATCCGAGGGGGCTCTCGAGCAGTACTTC	CASSLTSEGALEQYF
TRBV5-1	few	-	TRBJ1-1	TGCGCCAGCAGCTTGGAGGCAGGGACGGACACTGAAGCTTTCTTT	CASSLEAGTDTEAFF
TRBV5-1	few	TRBD1	TRBJ1-1	TGCGCCAGCAGCTCGTCGACAGGGGACACTGAAGCTTTCTTT	CASSSSTGDTEAFF
TRBV5-5	-	TRBD2	TRBJ2-3	TGTGCCAGCAGCTTGGCCAGACTAGCGGGAGCCGCAGATACGCAGTATTTT	CASSLARLAGAADTQYF
TRBV4-3	many	-	TRBJ2-7	TGCGCCAGCAGCCAAGATACGGTGGGGTCCTACGAGCAGTACTTC	CASSQDTVGSYEQYF
TRBV18	many	-	TRBJ1-6	TGTGCCAGCTCACCTTCAAATAATAATTCACCCCTCCACTTT	CASSPSNNNSPLHF
TRBV28	-	TRBD1	TRBJ2-2	TGTGCCAGCAGTGGTATAGACAGGGCGAACACCGGGGAGCTGTTTTTT	CASSGIDRANTGELFF
TRBV2	few	TRBD2	TRBJ2-1	TGTGCCAGCACCGATCAAGGACTAGCCCACAATGAGCAGTTCTTC	CASTDQGLAHNEQFF
TRBV5-4	-	-	TRBJ2-1	TGTGCCAGCAGAGGGGGGACTCTCTCCTACAATGAGCAGTTCTTC	CASRGGTLSYNEQFF
TRBV29-1	many	-	TRBJ2-1	TGCAGTATCACTTACAATGAGCAGTTCTTC	CSITYNEQFF
TRBV18	few	-	TRBJ1-1	TGTGCCAGCTCAAGACGGGAGAACACTGAAGCTTTCTTT	CASSRRENTEAFF
TRBV6-5	many	-	TRBJ1-1	TGTGCCAGCACCAACAGCGCTGAAGCTTTCTTT	CASTNSAEAFF
TRBV6-1	-	TRBD1	TRBJ2-2	TGTGCCAGCAGGGACAGGGGAGTGACCGGGGAGCTGTTTTTT	CASRDRGVTGELFF
TRBV6-5	few	-	TRBJ2-3	TGTGCCATTCTGGGGGAGGGCACAGATACGCAGTATTTT	CAILGEGTDTQYF
TRBV5-1	few	TRBD1	TRBJ2-7	TGCGCCAGCAGCTGGGGGACAGGGTCCTACGAGCAGTACTTC	CASSWGTGSYEQYF
TRBV27	-	TRBD1	TRBJ2-2	TGTGCCAGCTCAGGGGGCAAGGACACCGGGGAGCTGTTTTTT	CASSGGKDTGELFF
TRBV29-1	-	-	TRBJ2-5	TGCAGCGTCACCGGACCGCTCCAAGAGACCCAGTACTTC	CSVTGPLQETQYF
TRBV7-9	-	TRBD2	TRBJ2-5	TGTGCCAGCAACCTGATTAGCGGGGTCAAGGAGACCCAGTACTTC	CASNLISGVKETQYF
TRBV4-3	-	-	TRBJ2-3	TGCGCCAGGGAGGGTTTTGATACGCAGTATTTT	CAREGFDTQYF
TRBV19	few	-	TRBJ2-1	TGTGCCAGTAGTATGAAGAGGGACCGAAGGGTTGGGACCTCCTACAATGAGCAGTTCTTC	CASSMKRDRRVGTSYNEQFF
TRBV11-1	few	-	TRBJ2-7	TGTGCCAGCAGCCCCGACAGAGAAGAGCAGTACTTC	CASSPDREEQYF
TRBV6-2/TRBV6-3	many	-	TRBJ2-1	TGTGCCAGCAGTTCCTCCTTGTGGGGAAACTGGAATGAGCAGTTCTTC	CASSSSLWGNWNEQFF
TRBV29-1	many	TRBD2	TRBJ2-3	TGCAGCGTTGGGGCGGGGGGCACAGATACGCAGTATTTT	CSVGAGGTDTQYF
TRBV6-5	-	-	TRBJ1-6	TGTGCCAGCAGTCCTTTGGGCGCCTCACCCCTCCACTTT	CASSPLGASPLHF
TRBV7-9	few	-	TRBJ1-4	TGTGCCAGCAGCTTAGAGATACGTGGGGAAAAACTGTTTTTT	CASSLEIRGEKLFF
TRBV2	few	TRBD2	TRBJ2-3	TGTGCCAGCAGATCAATAGCGGGAGGGACATATACGCAGTATTTT	CASRSIAGGTYTQYF
TRBV14	few	-	TRBJ1-5	TGTGCCAGCAGCCACAAGGGATCCTATCAGCCCCAGCATTTT	CASSHKGSYQPQHF